These 10 T cell receptor beta chains were all obtained from the same sample, sequenced in a study of siplizumab effects on memory and regulatory T cells. Clones were read by immunoSEQ multiplex PCR, and TCRdb kept only the in-frame ones, dropping some. The table records approximately 100,000 clones, 92% of them present only once. The sequencing input was non-Treg CD4+ T cells sorted from blood. The source is a human donor in good health.

The chain combines TRBV9 with TRBJ2-5; possibly TRBD2 for D (5 bases). The CDR3 extends over 14 amino acids. V lost 4 bases and J lost 2, with 12 bases in between. Germline V gene data show CDR1 as SGDLS and CDR2 as YYNGEE. The CDR3 DNA is TGTGCCAGCAGCCCGTCAGCGGTTCAAGAGACCCAGTACTTC. This gives the protein CASSPSAVQETQYF.

The chain carries TRBV7-3 and TRBJ2-1; 9 nucleotides match TRBD2. The CDR3 has 16 amino acids. Per the germline V gene, CDR1 is SGHTA and CDR2 is FQGTGA. V lost 3 bases and J lost 1; bases outside the gene matches: 4. The CDR3 DNA sequence: TGTGCCAGCAGCTTGACTAGCGGACTATCCTACAATGAGCAGTTCTTC. Its protein product is CASSLTSGLSYNEQFF.

The chain couples TRBV7-3 to TRBJ2-1; 9 bases are a match to TRBD2. V was pared by 3 bases and J by 8 bases, with 2 bases of the junction left unmatched. The germline CDR1 and CDR2 sequences are SGHTA and FQGTGA. This CDR3 region has 13 residues. This CDR3 is CASSLQREDEQFF. The CDR3, as DNA: TGTGCCAGCAGCTTGCAGCGGGAGGATGAGCAGTTCTTC.

The J gene is TRBJ2-3, the V gene TRBV7-3; 7 bases align to TRBD1. V lost 1 base to trimming and J lost 6 bases; unmatched junction nucleotides: 4. The CDR3 is 14 residues long. Per germline, CDR1 SGHTA and CDR2 FQGTGA. The CDR3: CASSLRQGQDTQYF. CDR3 nucleotides: TGTGCCAGCAGCTTAAGACAGGGTCAGGATACGCAGTATTTT.

The genes are TRBV2 and TRBJ2-7; D unresolved. This CDR3 comprises 12 residues. V gave up 9 bases and J gave up 0 bases, with 9 bases separating them. Germline CDR1 is SNHLY and CDR2 is FYNNEI. CDR3 nucleotides: TGTGCCAGGGCGAAAAGCTCCTACGAGCAGTACTTC. Translating gives CARAKSSYEQYF.

This chain links TRBV6-4 with TRBJ2-1; 11 positions match TRBD2. This CDR3 region has 15 residues. Germline V gene data show CDR1 as MRHNA and CDR2 as SNTAGT. Trimming took 6 bases from V and 5 from J; bases not matched to a gene: 6. CDR3 nucleotide sequence: TGTGCCAGCAGCGCGACTAGCGGGGTGAACAATGAGCAGTTCTTC. It encodes CASSATSGVNNEQFF.

This chain connects TRBV10-3 to TRBJ2-1, with 8 bases that match TRBD2. CDR3 length equals 14 residues. The trim removed 2 bases at V and 9 bases at J, leaving 6 bases unmatched. Germline CDR1 is ENHRY and CDR2 is SYGVKD. The CDR3 sequence is CAISEREGGFEQFF. The DNA for the CDR3 is TGTGCCATCAGTGAGCGGGAGGGCGGTTTTGAGCAGTTCTTC.

The CDR3 is CASSSTDPNYGYTF. The CDR3, as DNA: TGTGCCAGCAGCTCCACAGACCCTAACTATGGCTACACCTTC. V gene TRBV7-9 combines with J gene TRBJ1-2; the D is unclear. The germline V gene encodes CDR1 SEHNR and CDR2 FQNEAQ (reference sequence). The CDR3 is 14 amino acids. V was pared by 4 bases and J by 0 bases, with 9 bases between.

The chain uses TRBV4-3 and TRBJ1-4; D perhaps matches TRBD1 (6 bases). The CDR3 has 16 residues. CDR1 is LGHNA, CDR2 YSLEER, per germline. V was cut by 0 bases and J by 7 bases, with 15 bases left in between. In DNA, the CDR3 is TGCGCCAGCAGCCAAGATCGGGGGGCGGAGGGTGAAAAACTGTTTTTT. Encoded protein: CASSQDRGAEGEKLFF.

This clone has just one count. Here the CDR3 reads CASSLSTSGNNEQFF. In nucleotides, the CDR3 is TGTGCCAGCAGCTTAAGTACTAGCGGAAACAATGAGCAGTTCTTC. V gene TRBV7-3 combines with J gene TRBJ2-1; the match to TRBD2 covers 8 bases. V trimming: 1 base; J trimming: 5 bases; junction bases outside the gene matches: 4. Germline V gene lookup returns CDR1 SGHTA and CDR2 FQGTGA. CDR3 size: 15 residues.